This TCR beta chain derives from a study of T cells after yellow fever vaccination. Study-wide context: Where fractions had low cell numbers, libraries were prepared from them with the SMART-Seq v4 Ultra Low Input RNA kit. Study outcomes and limitations: Overall, a small share of clonotypes was seen in both CD4 and CD8 compartments. Compared with primary, the secondary response was weaker and peaked at day 5, not 15.

This clonotype came up a few times. The antigen is undetermined. V was trimmed by 1 base and J by 4 bases, leaving 8 bases between them. This CDR3 has 13 amino acids. Germline assignment: CDR1 SGDLS and CDR2 YYNGEE. Researchers made TCR cDNA using 5'RACE template switching, and this step added a universal primer site and UMIs. TCRdb reprocessed the 5' RACE reads with MiXCR, giving one entry per CDR3 protein. The table lists about 120,000 distinct CDR3 sequences, 7.5% to 9.5% of them singletons. The sample here was CD8+ T cells sorted from PBMCs, taken 45 days after the yellow fever booster vaccination. The V and J genes are TRBV9 and TRBJ1-2, with D uncertain. The receptor comes from a young man who received the YFV17D yellow fever vaccine. For the CDR3, the DNA is TGTGCCAGCAGCGTACAACTGATCTATGGCTACACCTTC. Translating gives CASSVQLIYGYTF. Using reference TRBV9 and TRBJ1-2 for the parts outside the CDR3, the full variable domain is DSGVTQTPKHLITATGQRVTLRCSPRSGDLSVYWYQQSLDQGLQFLIQYYNGEERAKGNILERFSAQQFPDLHSELNLSSLELGDSALYFCASSVQLIYGYTFGSGTRLTVV.